The entry that follows covers one T cell receptor (beta chain) sequence. Its antigen is not identified. This sample stems from a study of siplizumab effects on memory and regulatory T cells. Study findings and constraints: Naive-or-memory phenotypes were unassignable for roughly 80-96% of proliferating CD4+ or CD8+ clones.

Per-sample assaying covered about 10^5 TCR templates. This table comes from immunoSEQ multiplex PCR, and its TCRdb copy is limited to in-frame clones, with some not included. The data show more than 90,000 clones, about 93% seen once. Germline CDR1 WNHNN, CDR2 SYGVQD (reference sequence). Losses at the gene ends were 7 bases for V and 5 bases for J; bases not matched to a gene: 8. The CDR3 is 14 residues long. This TCR came from a human donor in good health. Sequencing was performed on non-Treg CD4+ T cells sorted from blood. The chain links TRBV10-1 to TRBJ2-1, with 7 bases lining up with TRBD1. CDR3: CASNRTGSNNEQFF. The CDR3 DNA reads as TGCGCCAGCAACCGGACAGGAAGTAACAATGAGCAGTTCTTC.